The 16 T cell receptor beta chains below come from one sample, sequenced in a study of cytomegalovirus exposure and HLA in healthy donors. Here immunoSEQ multiplex PCR was the method, and the copy in TCRdb shows in-frame clones only, minus some. Here the sample spans some 320,000 clones, about 85% being singletons. Sample: PBMCs. The receptors originated from a woman aged 30 to 39 in good health and CMV-seropositive.

V usage is TRBV6-5 and J usage is TRBJ1-1; D is perhaps TRBD1 (5 bases). V was shortened by 5 bases and J by 2 bases, with 15 bases between the two germline ends. CDR1 and CDR2 from the germline V gene are MNHEY and SVGAGI. The CDR3 runs 15 residues. The CDR3 DNA follows: TGTGCCAGCAGTCCCCTATGGGACGGAAACACTGAAGCTTTCTTT. Protein sequence: CASSPLWDGNTEAFF.

The rearrangement uses TRBV5-4 and TRBJ1-4; D might be TRBD1 (6 bases). The CDR3 has 16 residues. The V gene lost 4 bases and the J gene lost 5 bases, with 18 bases spanning the gap. Germline-derived CDR1 and CDR2 are SGHNT and YYREEE (reference sequence). The CDR3, as DNA: TGTGCCAGCAGCCACATACAGGGCTTCGAGAATGAAAAACTGTTTTTT. This translates into CASSHIQGFENEKLFF.

The chain recombines TRBV27 with TRBJ2-1; 7 nucleotides line up with TRBD2. The CDR3 has 15 residues. V was clipped by 5 bases and J by 5 bases; unmatched bases: 9. Germline values: CDR1 MNHEY, CDR2 SMNVEV (reference sequence). The CDR3 DNA sequence: TGTGCCAGCAGTAGGGAGGGATGGGAAAACAATGAGCAGTTCTTC. Its translation is CASSREGWENNEQFF.

The V gene is TRBV18, the J gene TRBJ2-7, with D perhaps assigned TRBD1 or TRBD2 (6 bases each). This CDR3 comprises 15 residues. V lost 0 bases and J 4 bases, leaving 13 bases between the germline ends. The germline CDR1 and CDR2 sequences are KGHSH and LQKENI. In DNA form, the CDR3 reads TGTGCCAGCTCACCACCGGAGGGGGGAAGGTACGAGCAGTACTTC. Its protein product is CASSPPEGGRYEQYF. Full variable domain (outside the CDR3, taken from reference TRBV18 and TRBJ2-7): NAGVMQNPRHLVRRRGQEARLRCSPMKGHSHVYWYRQLPEEGLKFMVYLQKENIIDESGMPKERFSAEFPKEGPSILRIQQVVRGDSAAYFCASSPPEGGRYEQYFGPGTRLTVT.

The chain carries TRBV10-3 and TRBJ2-5; 7 bases line up with TRBD2. Trimming cost V 6 bases and J 5 bases; bases outside gene matches: 3. CDR1 and CDR2 from the germline V gene are ENHRY and SYGVKD. The CDR3 runs 12 residues. The chain's CDR3 is CAISPSGETQYF. CDR3 bases: TGTGCCATCAGCCCTAGCGGTGAGACCCAGTACTTC.

The J gene is TRBJ2-7, the V gene TRBV30; D call uncertain. The CDR3 contains 11 residues. Germline assignment: CDR1 GTSNPN and CDR2 SVGIG (reference sequence). Trimming removed 1 base at V and 7 bases at J, with 8 bases between. The DNA for the CDR3 is TGTGCCTGGAGTGATCAGGAAGAGCAGTACTTC. Its translation is CAWSDQEEQYF.

Concerning this clone itself: Other DNA sequences in the same sample also yield this CDR3. The rearrangement links TRBV6-5 to TRBJ2-7, with TRBD1 matching over 9 bases. This CDR3 has 14 amino acids. V shed 6 bases, J shed 0 bases, and the junction held 3 bases outside the gene matches. The germline V gene encodes CDR1 MNHEY and CDR2 SVGAGI. DNA of the CDR3: TGTGCCAGCAGACCGGACAGGGGCTCCTACGAGCAGTACTTC. Translated: CASRPDRGSYEQYF.

The rearrangement uses TRBV6-5 and TRBJ2-3, with 11 bases that match TRBD2. This CDR3 comprises 16 residues. Germline V gives CDR1 MNHEY, CDR2 SVGAGI. With V trimmed by 3 bases and J by 6 bases, 8 bases remained unmatched. CDR3 protein: CASSYSGLAAMDTQYF. The CDR3 region has the DNA TGTGCCAGCAGTTATTCGGGACTAGCGGCGATGGATACGCAGTATTTT.

V is TRBV6-1 and J is TRBJ2-2, with D unresolved. CDR1 MNHNS and CDR2 SASEGT come from the germline V gene. This CDR3 spans 14 amino acids. V lost 7 bases and J lost 0, with 9 bases in between. In DNA form, the CDR3 reads TGTGCCAGCAAGTCAGCCTCGAACACCGGGGAGCTGTTTTTT. This translates into CASKSASNTGELFF.

This chain joins TRBV7-2 and TRBJ2-1; 10 nucleotides line up with TRBD2. V was clipped by 1 base and J by 10 bases; unmatched bases: 10. The germline gives CDR1 SGHTA, CDR2 FQGNSA. CDR3 length: 16 amino acids. CDR3 sequence: CASSLVRLAGDGEQFF. CDR3 sequence (DNA): TGTGCCAGCAGCTTAGTGCGTCTAGCGGGGGACGGCGAGCAGTTCTTC.

This chain connects TRBV27 to TRBJ1-1, with TRBD1 as a possible D gene (5 bases). This CDR3 region has 13 residues. The V end was cut by 10 bases, the J end by 5 bases, with 17 bases between. Per germline, CDR1 MNHEY and CDR2 SMNVEV (reference sequence). CDR3 in amino acids: CATQSGVRTEAFF. In nucleotides, the CDR3 is TGTGCCACTCAGTCGGGGGTTCGGACTGAAGCTTTCTTT.

The DNA for the CDR3 is TGTGCCAGCTCACCACGGACAGGGGAGAGCTATGGCTACACCTTC. It yields the protein CASSPRTGESYGYTF. V and J are TRBV18 and TRBJ1-2, with 9 nucleotides matching TRBD1. V dropped 1 base and J dropped 4; count of bases not matched to a gene: 4. There are 15 residues in the CDR3. Germline V gives CDR1 KGHSH, CDR2 LQKENI. Looking up the rest from reference TRBV18 and TRBJ1-2 gives the full variable domain: NAGVMQNPRHLVRRRGQEARLRCSPMKGHSHVYWYRQLPEEGLKFMVYLQKENIIDESGMPKERFSAEFPKEGPSILRIQQVVRGDSAAYFCASSPRTGESYGYTFGSGTRLTVV.

With respect to this clone: The same CDR3 arises from other DNA sequences in this sample as well. This rearrangement joins TRBV13 to TRBJ1-5; D is perhaps TRBD1 (5 bases). Trimming pared 0 bases from V and 7 bases from J, leaving 13 bases between. CDR3 length: 15 amino acids. The germline CDR1 and CDR2 sequences are PRHDT and FYEKMQ (reference sequence). The CDR3 DNA is TGTGCCAGCAGCTTAGGATCCAGGGCGGGGCAGCCCCAGCATTTT. Translation gives CASSLGSRAGQPQHF.

J is TRBJ2-7 and V is TRBV5-6; TRBD1 is a possible D gene (5 bases). Germline CDR1 SGHDT, CDR2 YYEEEE. The V end was cut by 3 bases, the J end by 4 bases, with 11 bases between. The CDR3 sequence is 13 residues long. The CDR3 DNA reads as TGTGCCAGCAGCTACCTCTCAGGGTACGAGCAGTACTTC. Translation gives CASSYLSGYEQYF.

The chain has TRBV7-2 and TRBJ1-5, with D perhaps TRBD1 (6 bases). The CDR3 consists of 15 residues. V was shortened by 1 base and J by 8 bases, with 15 bases between the two germline ends. The germline V gene has CDR1 SGHTA and CDR2 FQGNSA. The CDR3 region has the DNA TGTGCCAGCAGCTTAGTTACAGGGATTTCGGAGCCCCAGCATTTT. Translated, it gives CASSLVTGISEPQHF.

The chain recombines TRBV30 with TRBJ2-6; D gene uncertain. The CDR3 contains 15 residues. The V end was cut by 5 bases, the J end by 0 bases, with 11 bases between. Germline CDR1 is GTSNPN and CDR2 is SVGIG (reference sequence). This CDR3 reads CAWADVSSGANVLTF. The CDR3 coding sequence is TGTGCCTGGGCGGACGTTAGCTCTGGGGCCAACGTCCTGACTTTC.